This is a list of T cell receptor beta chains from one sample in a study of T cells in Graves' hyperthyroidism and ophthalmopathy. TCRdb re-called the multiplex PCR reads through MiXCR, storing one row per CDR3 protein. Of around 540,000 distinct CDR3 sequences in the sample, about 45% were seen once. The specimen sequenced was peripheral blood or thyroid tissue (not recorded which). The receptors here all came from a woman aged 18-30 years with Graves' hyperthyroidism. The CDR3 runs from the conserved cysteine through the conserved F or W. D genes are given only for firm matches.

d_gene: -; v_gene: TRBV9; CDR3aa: CASSVRWADDEKLFF
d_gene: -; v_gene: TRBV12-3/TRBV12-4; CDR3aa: CASSLSTISYEQYF
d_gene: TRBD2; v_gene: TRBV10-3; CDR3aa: CAISEGLAGGETQYF
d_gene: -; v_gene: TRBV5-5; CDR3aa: CASSQDQRDEKLFF
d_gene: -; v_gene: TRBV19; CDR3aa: CASSQATRRTGELFF
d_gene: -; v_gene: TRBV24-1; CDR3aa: CATSDLWTDYGYTF
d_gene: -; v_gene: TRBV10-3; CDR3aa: CAIRGHPSGNTF
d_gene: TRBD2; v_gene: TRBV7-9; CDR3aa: CASSFPREATPYEQYF
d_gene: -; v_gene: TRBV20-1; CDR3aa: CSAADSNTEAFF
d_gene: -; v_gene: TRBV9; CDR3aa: CASSVDPARGWTEAFF
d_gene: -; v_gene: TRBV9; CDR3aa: CASSFADSQNPYGYTF
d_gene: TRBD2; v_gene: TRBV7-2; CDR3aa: CASSSEPGLASAGELFF
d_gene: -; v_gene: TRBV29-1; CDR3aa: CTLKGYIANYGYTF
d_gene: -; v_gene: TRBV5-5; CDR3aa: CASSHPGGAYEQYF
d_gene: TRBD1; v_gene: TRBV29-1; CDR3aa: CSVGQGDGGQYF
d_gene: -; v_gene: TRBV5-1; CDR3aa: CASSTSGKLSGGYTF
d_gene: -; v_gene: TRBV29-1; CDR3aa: CSYSKDRTYF
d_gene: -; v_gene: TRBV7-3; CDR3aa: CASSHPGLGYTF
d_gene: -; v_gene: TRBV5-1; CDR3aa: CASSFIVQETQYF
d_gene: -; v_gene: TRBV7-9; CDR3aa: CASSSETDSYEQYF
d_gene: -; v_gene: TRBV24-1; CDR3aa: CATSDPPRSYEQYF
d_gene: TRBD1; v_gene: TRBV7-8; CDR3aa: CASSLWTGGNEKLFF
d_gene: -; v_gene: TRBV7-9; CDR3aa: CASSQGTANTEAFF
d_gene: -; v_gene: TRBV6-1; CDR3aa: CASSEAIRDNQPQHF
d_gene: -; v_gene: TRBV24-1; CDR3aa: CASSSKGYEQYF
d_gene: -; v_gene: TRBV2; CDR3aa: CASRLGNRNTEAFF
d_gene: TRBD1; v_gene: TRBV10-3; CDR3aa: CASSYGTGTGYTF
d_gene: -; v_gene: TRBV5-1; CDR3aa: CASSLTEVSRGVEQYF
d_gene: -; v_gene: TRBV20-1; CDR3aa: CSAAGTFSYEQYF
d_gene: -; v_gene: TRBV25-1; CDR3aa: CASSVNTEAFF
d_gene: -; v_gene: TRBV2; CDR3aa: CASGRMDRNQPQHF
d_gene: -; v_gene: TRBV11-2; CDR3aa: CASRQLQGYTF
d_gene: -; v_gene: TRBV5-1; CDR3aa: CASSSGEAEAFF
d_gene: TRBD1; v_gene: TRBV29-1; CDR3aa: CSVSGQGNTEAFF
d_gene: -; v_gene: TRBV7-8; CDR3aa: CASSLAGLYGYTF
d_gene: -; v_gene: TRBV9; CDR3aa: CASSLGTGHGANVLTF
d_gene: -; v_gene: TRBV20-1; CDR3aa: CSARAVQGGISQPQHF